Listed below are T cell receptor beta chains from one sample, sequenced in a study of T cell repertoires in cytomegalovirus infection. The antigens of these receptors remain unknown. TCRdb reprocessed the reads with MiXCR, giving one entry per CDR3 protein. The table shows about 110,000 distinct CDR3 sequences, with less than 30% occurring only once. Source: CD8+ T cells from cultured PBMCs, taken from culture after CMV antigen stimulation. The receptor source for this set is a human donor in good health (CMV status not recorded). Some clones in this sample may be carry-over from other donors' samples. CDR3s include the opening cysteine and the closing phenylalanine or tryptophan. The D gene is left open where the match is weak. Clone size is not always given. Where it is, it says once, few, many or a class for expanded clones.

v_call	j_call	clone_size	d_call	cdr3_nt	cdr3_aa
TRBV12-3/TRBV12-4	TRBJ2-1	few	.	TGTGCCAGCAGTTTGACCACTACCTACAATGAGCAGTTCTTC	CASSLTTTYNEQFF
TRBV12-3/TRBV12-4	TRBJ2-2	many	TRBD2	TGTGCCAGCAGTCCAGCGGGGTCGAACACCGGGGAGCTGTTTTTT	CASSPAGSNTGELFF
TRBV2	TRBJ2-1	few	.	TGTGCCAGCTTAGAACCAACCTACAATGAGCAGTTCTTC	CASLEPTYNEQFF
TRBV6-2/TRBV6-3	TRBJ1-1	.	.	TGTGCCAGCAGTTACGACAAGTCGCGAAGTGTTAGCACTGAAGCTTTCTTT	CASSYDKSRSVSTEAFF
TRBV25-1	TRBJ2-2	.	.	TGTGCCAGCAGTGAATTAGGGGCCGGGGAGCTGTTTTTT	CASSELGAGELFF
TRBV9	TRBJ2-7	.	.	TGTGCCAGCAGCGTAGCGGCGAGTCCTGACTACGAGCAGTACTTC	CASSVAASPDYEQYF
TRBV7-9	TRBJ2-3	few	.	TGTGCCAGCACCCTAGGGCCAGATACGCAGTATTTT	CASTLGPDTQYF
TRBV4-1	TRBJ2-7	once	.	TGCGCCAGCAGCCGAAGGGATTCCCCCGGCGAGCAGTACTTC	CASSRRDSPGEQYF
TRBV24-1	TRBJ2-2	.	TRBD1	TGTGCCACCGGTCCCGGGACAGAGAGAATTGCCGGGGAGCTGTTTTTT	CATGPGTERIAGELFF
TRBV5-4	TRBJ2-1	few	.	TGTGCCAGCAGCTTTGGTGTCAATGAGCAGTTCTTC	CASSFGVNEQFF
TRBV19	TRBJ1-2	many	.	TGTGCCAGTAGTATCCTCTTCGACAGCTATGGCTACACCTTC	CASSILFDSYGYTF
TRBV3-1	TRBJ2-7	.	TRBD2	TGTGCCAGCAGCCCCACGGGACTAGCTTCCTACGAGCAGTACTTC	CASSPTGLASYEQYF
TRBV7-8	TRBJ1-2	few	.	TGTGCCAGCAGCTCCGACAACTTTAGGGTCGGCTACACCTTC	CASSSDNFRVGYTF
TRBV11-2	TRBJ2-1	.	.	TGTGCCAGCAGCTTAGAGCTAGTGAATGAGCAGTTCTTC	CASSLELVNEQFF
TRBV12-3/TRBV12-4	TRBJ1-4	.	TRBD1	TGTGCCAGCAGTCCCGACAGGGGGAATGTAAAACTGTTTTTT	CASSPDRGNVKLFF
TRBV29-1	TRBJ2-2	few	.	TGCAGCGTAGTGGACCTGAACACCGGGGAGCTGTTTTTT	CSVVDLNTGELFF
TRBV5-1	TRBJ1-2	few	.	TGCGCCAGCAGCTTGGAAGGTGGAACAGATGGCTACACCTTC	CASSLEGGTDGYTF
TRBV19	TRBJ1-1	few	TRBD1	TGTGCCAGTAGTATATCCGGGACAGGGGGAACTGAAGCTTTCTTT	CASSISGTGGTEAFF
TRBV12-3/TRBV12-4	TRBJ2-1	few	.	TGTGCCAGCAGTTTATTGGGACAACCCAATGAGCAGTTCTTC	CASSLLGQPNEQFF
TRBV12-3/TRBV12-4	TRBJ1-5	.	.	TGTGCCAGCAGACCCGACACTAAGCCCCAGCATTTT	CASRPDTKPQHF
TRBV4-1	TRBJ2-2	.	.	TGCGCCAGCAGCCGGGGGGCCCGGAACACCGGGGAGCTGTTTTTT	CASSRGARNTGELFF
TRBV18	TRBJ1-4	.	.	TGTGTCAGCTCACCGTCGACGCGCGCTGGCTCAGGCCGGAATGAAAAACTGTTTTTT	CVSSPSTRAGSGRNEKLFF
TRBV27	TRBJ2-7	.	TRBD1	TGTGCCAGCAGCCCGGACAGGGGGCACTACGAGCAGTACTTC	CASSPDRGHYEQYF
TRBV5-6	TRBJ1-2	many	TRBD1	TGTGCCAGCAGCTCGATGGACAGGTTTGTGGGTGGCTACACCTTC	CASSSMDRFVGGYTF
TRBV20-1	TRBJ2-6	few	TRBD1	TGCAGTGCTAGCGGTAGACAGGGTAGTAGTGGGGCCAACGTCCTGACTTTC	CSASGRQGSSGANVLTF
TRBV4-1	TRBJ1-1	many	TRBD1	TGCGCCAGCAGCCAAGATCCGATCAGCCGGACAGGGGGCGCGAACACTGAAGCTTTCTTT	CASSQDPISRTGGANTEAFF
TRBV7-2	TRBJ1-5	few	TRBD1	TGTGCCAGCAGCTTGGGACAGGGGACAAATCAGCCCCAGCATTTT	CASSLGQGTNQPQHF
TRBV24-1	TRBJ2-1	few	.	TGTGCCACCAGTGATTTCGAAAAGGGTGTCAATGAGCAGTTCTTC	CATSDFEKGVNEQFF
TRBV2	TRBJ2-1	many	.	TGTGCCAGCAGTGACCTACAGGGAGATCAGTTCTTC	CASSDLQGDQFF
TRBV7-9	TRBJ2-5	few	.	TGTGCCAGCAGCTTAGATCGGTTTCCAGAGACCCAGTACTTC	CASSLDRFPETQYF
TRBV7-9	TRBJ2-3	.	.	TGTGCCAGCAGCTGGACACAGACTGGAATAGATACGCAGTATTTT	CASSWTQTGIDTQYF
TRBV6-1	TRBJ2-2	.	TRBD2	TGTGCCAGCAGCGGACTAGCGGGGGGGACCGGGGAGCTGTTTTTT	CASSGLAGGTGELFF
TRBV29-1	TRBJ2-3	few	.	.	CSVGPGLSTDTQYF
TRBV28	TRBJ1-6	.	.	TGTGCCAGCAGTCCCGGGGGGACGTATAATTCACCCCTCCACTTT	CASSPGGTYNSPLHF
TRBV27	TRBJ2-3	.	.	TGTGCCAGCAGCCTCCAGGGTGCAGGGCATACGCAGTATTTT	CASSLQGAGHTQYF
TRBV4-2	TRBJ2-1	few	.	TGTGCCAGCAGCCAAGGGAGTCTAGATGAGCAGTTCTTC	CASSQGSLDEQFF
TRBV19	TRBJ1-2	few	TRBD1	TGTGCCAGTAGTATAGTCGACAGGGGGTTTGACTATGGCTACACCTTC	CASSIVDRGFDYGYTF
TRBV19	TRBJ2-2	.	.	TGTGCCAGTAGTATAGGTTCCACCGGGGAGCTGTTTTTT	CASSIGSTGELFF
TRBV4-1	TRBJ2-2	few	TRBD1	TGCGCCAGCAGCCAAGATCGGGGACAGGGCGGCACCGGGGAGCTGTTTTTT	CASSQDRGQGGTGELFF
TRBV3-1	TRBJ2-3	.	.	TGTGCCAGCAGCCAAGATACGACGGGGGGCCAAGATACGCAGTATTTT	CASSQDTTGGQDTQYF
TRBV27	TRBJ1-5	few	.	TGTGCCAGCAGTCCATATAGTCCCGGGGGAGGGACCCTAAATCAGCCCCAGCATTTT	CASSPYSPGGGTLNQPQHF
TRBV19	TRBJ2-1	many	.	TGTGCCAGTAGTATGGGGGTAAATACGCAGTTCTTC	CASSMGVNTQFF
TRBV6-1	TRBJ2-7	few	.	TGTGCCAGCAGTGATGGCAGTAGATCCTACGAGCAGTACTTC	CASSDGSRSYEQYF